This passage covers 3 T cell receptor beta chains from one sample sequenced in a study of a mutant IDH1 vaccine in newly diagnosed glioma. Their recognized antigens are unknown. Clones were read by immunoSEQ multiplex PCR, and TCRdb kept only the in-frame ones, dropping some. The sample has 20,000 to 25,000 clones, 65% to 80% seen once. Time point given: week 11, during vaccination. Each vaccine dose was 300 ug of mutant IDH1 20-mer peptide, with topical imiquimod. Sequences were derived from PBMCs, sampled from a glioma patient whose treatment included an IDH1 peptide vaccine. These receptors were obtained from a man aged 35 to 55 with glioma.

This clone was detected only a few times. The rearrangement joins TRBV7-2 to TRBJ2-3; D perhaps matches TRBD2 (5 bases). This CDR3 has 17 residues. Germline V CDR1 and CDR2: SGHTA, FQGNSA. Trimming cost V 7 bases and J 0 bases, with 20 bases left between them. CDR3 sequence: CASTLSQFGVSTDTQYF. CDR3 nucleotides: TGTGCCAGCACCCTCAGCCAGTTCGGGGTTAGCACAGATACGCAGTATTTT.

The V call is TRBV6-4, the J call TRBJ2-3, with a possible D match to TRBD2 (5 bases). CDR1 MRHNA and CDR2 SNTAGT come from the germline V gene. CDR3 length: 16 amino acids. With 4 bases removed from V and 5 bases from J, the gap between germline ends came to 19 bases. The CDR3 sequence: CASSAVSLGARDTQYF. The CDR3 DNA reads TGTGCCAGCAGTGCCGTATCGCTGGGAGCCAGAGATACGCAGTATTTT.

The V gene is TRBV7-6, the J gene TRBJ2-1; 9 nucleotides agree with TRBD2. The CDR3 totals 15 residues. Germline V gene data show CDR1 as SGHVS and CDR2 as FNYEAQ. V shed 5 bases, J shed 4 bases, and the junction held 6 bases outside the gene matches. The DNA of the CDR3 is TGTGCCAGCAGCCCCGCGGGAGGGAGGTACAATGAGCAGTTCTTC. It specifies CASSPAGGRYNEQFF.